This T cell receptor beta chain was sequenced in a study of T cell responses to AZD1222 COVID-19 vaccine. General study findings and limits: Only 6 or 7 AZD1222 recipients tested seropositive at baseline.

V lost 6 bases and J lost 6; bases outside the gene matches: 13. The CDR3 length is 16 residues. Germline V CDR1 and CDR2: MDHEN, SYDVKM. This clone was counted once. Its antigen is not identified. Clones were read by immunoSEQ multiplex PCR, and TCRdb kept only the in-frame ones, dropping some. The sample includes roughly 150,000 clones, 92% seen only once; the top ten take 1.1% to 1.5%. The V and J genes are TRBV28 and TRBJ1-2; 10 nucleotides line up with TRBD1. This sequence was found in an adult in good health. This specimen consisted of peripheral blood, obtained on day 0 of AZD1222 vaccination. The CDR3 loop is CASRRPPGTGEDGYTF. The CDR3 DNA is TGTGCCAGCAGGCGTCCTCCCGGGACAGGGGAGGATGGCTACACCTTC.